This passage covers 18 T cell receptor beta chains from one sample sequenced in a study of identifying expanded T cells in peripheral blood. Clones were sequenced by immunoSEQ multiplex PCR, and TCRdb holds only the in-frame ones, with some missing. Of about 91,000 clones listed, roughly 86% are singletons. Sequencing was carried out using blood. These TCRs come from a person aged 18-70 years in good health.

The V and J genes are TRBV5-1 and TRBJ1-2; 11 nucleotides align to TRBD1. CDR1 is SGHRS, CDR2 YFSETQ, per germline. Germline trimming cut 4 bases from V and 8 bases from J; bases unmatched to any gene: 4. This CDR3 has 13 amino acids. CDR3 sequence (DNA): TGCGCCAGCAGCCCGGGACAGGGGGACGGCTACACCTTC. Its protein product is CASSPGQGDGYTF.

This chain joins TRBV7-2 and TRBJ2-7, with TRBD2 matching over 7 bases. Unmatched junction bases numbered 12, after V lost 1 base and J lost 6 bases. Germline assignment: CDR1 SGHTA and CDR2 FQGNSA. This CDR3 contains 16 residues. CDR3 residues: CASSLDHAGVKGEQYF. The CDR3 coding sequence is TGTGCCAGCAGCTTAGATCACGCGGGAGTAAAAGGCGAGCAGTACTTC.

The chain combines TRBV10-3 with TRBJ1-2; the match to TRBD1 covers 9 bases. With V trimmed by 5 bases and J by 6 bases, 10 bases remained unmatched. CDR3 length: 15 residues. The germline V gene encodes CDR1 ENHRY and CDR2 SYGVKD. The DNA for the CDR3 is TGTGCCATCAGTTCCTCCGGGACAGGGTCCCATGGCTACACCTTC. Encoded protein: CAISSSGTGSHGYTF.

The chain combines TRBV7-2 with TRBJ2-7, with TRBD2 matching 12 bases. V shed 3 bases and J 4 bases; nucleotides not matched to a gene: 4. CDR3 length: 15 amino acids. In germline, CDR1 is SGHTA, CDR2 FQGNSA. CDR3 DNA: TGTGCCAGCAGCTTGACTAGCGGGAGCTCGTACGAGCAGTACTTC. The encoded protein is CASSLTSGSSYEQYF.

The CDR3 is CASSPEPPPNYGYTF. Written as DNA, the CDR3 is TGTGCCAGCAGCCCAGAGCCCCCCCCCAACTATGGCTACACCTTC. The chain combines TRBV7-6 with TRBJ1-2; D gene unclear. Germline V gives CDR1 SGHVS, CDR2 FNYEAQ. The CDR3 totals 15 residues. The V end was cut by 5 bases, the J end by 2 bases, with 15 bases between. Combining the CDR3 with reference TRBV7-6 and TRBJ1-2 gives the whole variable domain GAGVSQSPRYKVTKRGQDVALRCDPISGHVSLYWYRQALGQGPEFLTYFNYEAQQDKSGLPNDRFSAERPEGSISTLTIQRTEQRDSAMYRCASSPEPPPNYGYTFGSGTRLTVV.

This chain joins TRBV9 and TRBJ2-1, with D hard to call. The CDR3 length is 13 residues. Between the trimmed V and J ends, which lost 2 bases and 5 bases, there was a span of 8 bases. Germline V CDR1 and CDR2: SGDLS, YYNGEE. The CDR3 DNA reads as TGTGCCAGCAGCGTGAGCCCCCACAATGAGCAGTTCTTC. Protein sequence: CASSVSPHNEQFF.

The table lists this clone with a count of one. CDR3 sequence reads: CASSQVYSVQYF. The CDR3, as DNA: TGTGCCAGCAGCCAAGTTTACTCGGTGCAGTATTTT. The chain is built from TRBV14 and TRBJ2-3, with D unresolved. The CDR3 covers 12 residues. V was cut by 1 base and J by 11 bases, with 10 bases left in between. CDR1 is SGHDN and CDR2 is FVKESK in the germline V gene.

The genes are TRBV29-1 and TRBJ1-1, with a possible D match to TRBD1 (5 bases). Between the trimmed V and J ends, which lost 8 bases and 4 bases, there was a span of 11 bases. Germline V CDR1 and CDR2: SQVTM, ANQGSEA. The CDR3 is 11 amino acids. The CDR3 region has the DNA TGCAGCTCTAATGGGGGCACTGAAGCTTTCTTT. The encoded protein is CSSNGGTEAFF.

About this clone itself: Other DNA variants within this sample encode the same CDR3. The CDR3, as DNA: TGCGCCAGCAGCTTAAAGGAGACCCAGTACTTC. Protein: CASSLKETQYF. The chain links TRBV5-1 to TRBJ2-5; D gene unclear. Germline V CDR1 and CDR2: SGHRS, YFSETQ. V gave up 2 bases and J gave up 5 bases, with 4 bases separating them. The CDR3 covers 11 residues.

The genes are TRBV6-1 and TRBJ2-5; perhaps TRBD1 as D (5 bases). With 4 bases removed from V and 6 bases from J, the gap between germline ends came to 15 bases. Looked up from germline, CDR1 is MNHNS and CDR2 is SASEGT. The CDR3 has 14 residues. CDR3 nucleotides: TGTGCCAGCAGTGCTCAGGTCGTGGGGCAGACCCAGTACTTC. Its translation is CASSAQVVGQTQYF.

This clone was counted a few times. The chain recombines TRBV9 with TRBJ2-3, with a weak D call TRBD1 (5 bases). In germline, CDR1 is SGDLS, CDR2 YYNGEE. CDR3 length: 18 amino acids. The germline V and J ends were trimmed by 0 bases and 0 bases, with 17 bases remaining between them. The CDR3 DNA follows: TGTGCCAGCAGCGTAGGAGAAGGGCAGGGTTTGAGCACAGATACGCAGTATTTT. It translates to CASSVGEGQGLSTDTQYF.

This chain links TRBV4-2 with TRBJ2-5; no firm D call. Trimming took off 1 base at V and 4 bases at J, with 13 bases between the two ends. Germline V gene lookup returns CDR1 LGHNA and CDR2 YNFKEQ. This CDR3 has 15 amino acids. CDR3 DNA: TGTGCCAGCAGCCAAGGTGGCAATTGGCGAGAGACCCAGTACTTC. Translation gives CASSQGGNWRETQYF.

This chain connects TRBV4-3 to TRBJ1-1; D is ambiguous. Germline V gene lookup returns CDR1 LGHNA and CDR2 YSLEER. The V and J ends lost 0 bases and 4 bases respectively, with 6 bases between them. The CDR3 is 13 amino acids. The CDR3 DNA sequence: TGCGCCAGCAGCCAAGAGGGTTTCACTGAAGCTTTCTTT. It codes for CASSQEGFTEAFF.

The rearrangement uses TRBV7-3 and TRBJ2-2; D gene uncertain. Looked up from germline, CDR1 is SGHTA and CDR2 is FQGTGA. The CDR3 contains 13 residues. Trimming removed 5 bases at V and 4 bases at J, with 8 bases between. The CDR3 sequence is CASSPGPTGELFF. In nucleotides, the CDR3 is TGTGCCAGCAGCCCCGGGCCCACCGGGGAGCTGTTTTTT.

The chain joins TRBV7-2 to TRBJ1-4, with 10 bases lining up with TRBD1. Germline V lookup: CDR1 SGHTA, CDR2 FQGNSA. The J segment lost 7 bases and the V segment lost 3 bases, leaving 2 bases of the junction unmatched. This CDR3 region has 14 residues. This CDR3 reads CASSLTGGFEKLFF. CDR3 bases: TGTGCCAGCAGCTTGACAGGGGGCTTTGAAAAACTGTTTTTT.

The chain joins TRBV30 to TRBJ2-4; perhaps D is TRBD1 or TRBD2 (5 bases each). The CDR3 loop spans 15 amino acids. Germline CDR1 and CDR2: GTSNPN and SVGIG (reference sequence). Trimming pared 1 base from V and 0 bases from J, leaving 10 bases between. The CDR3 loop reads CAWSAGRLAKNIQYF. Here the CDR3 DNA reads TGTGCCTGGAGTGCGGGACGGCTAGCCAAAAACATTCAGTACTTC.

The chain links TRBV29-1 to TRBJ1-2; the match to TRBD1 covers 7 bases. The CDR3 consists of 12 residues. The V and J ends lost 2 bases and 8 bases, in that order; junction bases with no gene match: 5. Germline V CDR1 and CDR2: SQVTM, ANQGSEA. The CDR3 protein is CSVETGTDGYTF. For the CDR3, the DNA is TGCAGCGTTGAAACCGGGACAGACGGCTACACCTTC.

This sequence joins TRBV11-1 and TRBJ2-7, with TRBD2 matching over 7 bases. CDR1 and CDR2 (germline): SGHAT, FQDESV (reference sequence). The CDR3 extends over 13 amino acids. V dropped 1 base and J dropped 5; count of bases not matched to a gene: 2. Here the CDR3 reads CASSLGGGDEQYF. For the CDR3, the DNA is TGTGCCAGCAGCTTAGGGGGAGGGGACGAGCAGTACTTC.